This section outlines one T cell receptor beta chain sequence together with its context. Sequenced by immunoSEQ multiplex PCR; TCRdb stores in-frame clones only, minus some. This table holds some 59,000 clones, approximately 82% found once. The data belong to a study of OX40 agonist ivuxolimab in advanced cancers. The germline gives CDR1 LNHDA, CDR2 SQIVND (reference sequence). CDR3 length: 15 amino acids. V dropped 9 bases and J dropped 4 bases, with 22 bases sitting between them. This receptor was taken from an adult with an advanced solid tumor such as melanoma, head and neck, liver or kidney cancer. J is TRBJ2-7 and V is TRBV19; no definite D call. The source was CD4+ or CD8+ T cells sorted from blood, collected in a trial of the OX40 agonist ivuxolimab. CDR3 in amino acids: CARGPRAHPMYEQYF. The CDR3 DNA reads TGTGCCAGAGGACCTAGGGCGCACCCTATGTACGAGCAGTACTTC.